This entry is about one T cell receptor beta chain. Its specificity is not known. RNA, at about 0.45 to 1 ug, was reverse transcribed with random hexamers. Multiplex immunoSEQ PCR targeted 54 Vbeta and 13 Jbeta TCR beta segments. TCRdb itself ran the immunoSEQ multiplex PCR reads through MiXCR, one entry per CDR3 protein. The repertoire holds approximately 150,000 distinct CDR3 sequences, with approximately 94% as singletons. Matching for age and sex applied to the controls, who were healthy donors. FACS enriched CD8+ TEMRA cells, while bulk CD8+ and CD4+ were negatively isolated. The data were obtained in a study of CD8 T cells in Susac syndrome. General study findings and limits: The TCR sequencing and HLA analysis in the study involved a relatively small number of individuals, as the study acknowledged.

The CDR3 sequence is 15 residues long. V gave up 3 bases and J gave up 1 base; unmatched junction bases: 5. The chain couples TRBV12-3 or TRBV12-4 to TRBJ2-5, with 7 bases lining up with TRBD1. The TCR was taken from a human donor in good health. The sample consisted of CD4+ T cells from PBMCs. The CDR3 nucleotides are TGTGCCAGCAGTTTGACAGGGATGGCCCAAGAGACCCAGTACTTC. This translates into CASSLTGMAQETQYF.